The source of this TCR beta chain is a study of T cell clonality in common variable immunodeficiency. Study-wide results and caveats: Compared with healthy controls, CVID subjects showed increased TCRbeta clonality, mostly in about a third. Reportedly, TCR beta sequences from common variable immunodeficiency showed fewer deletions and N-nucleotide insertions.

Blood samples were heparinized, about 5 to 9 ml per donor. V was shortened by 4 bases and J by 8 bases, with 14 bases between the two germline ends. CDR3 length: 14 amino acids. Germline lookup yields CDR1 SEHNR and CDR2 FQNEAQ (reference sequence). This clone was detected many times. The target antigen is unknown. The read terminates 3 residues ahead of where the CDR3 ends, so the germline J gene completes it. This table comes from immunoSEQ multiplex PCR, and its TCRdb copy is limited to in-frame clones, with some not included. The sample counts tens of thousands of clones, none seen once; the ten largest own roughly 1.6%.

The specimen sequenced was peripheral blood mononuclear cells. The TCR sequence derives from a person aged 18 to 75 in good health. This chain connects TRBV7-9 to TRBJ1-4, with D perhaps matching TRBD1 (5 bases). The CDR3 sequence: CASSSQGSKEKLFF. The sequenced CDR3 bases are TGTGCCAGCAGCTCGCAGGGTAGCAAAGAAAAA.